This TCR beta chain was recovered during a study of early T cells in non-severe SARS-CoV-2 infection. On the study more broadly: Sequencing used unsorted whole-blood bulk RNA, so chains lack pairing. Points from the study as a whole: VDJdb matching, biased toward anti-spike CD8 responses, missed private and CD4 specificities.

Attached unique molecular identifiers marked individual cDNA molecules. TCRdb independently ran MiXCR on the 5' RACE reads; one entry per CDR3 protein. The repertoire holds around 70,000 distinct CDR3 sequences, roughly an eighth seen once, with approximately 4% in the top ten. Germline V CDR1 and CDR2: MDHEN, SYDVKM. Trimming took 2 bases from V and 0 from J, leaving 10 bases between them. The CDR3 runs to 15 residues. This clonotype has ten or more counts. Its antigen is still unknown. The receptor was isolated from an adult who was a healthcare worker with PCR-confirmed SARS-CoV-2 infection or an uninfected control (not recorded which). The sample was whole blood. The rearrangement uses TRBV28 and TRBJ1-2; a weak D match, TRBD1 (6 bases). CDR3 DNA: TGTGCCAGCAGTTTAGAGGGGGAAGCTAACTATGGCTACACCTTC. It encodes CASSLEGEANYGYTF.